This T cell receptor beta chain originates from a study of blood T cell repertoires in COVID-19. The CDR3 is 15 amino acids. The V and J ends lost 4 bases and 7 bases respectively, with 17 bases between them. Germline values: CDR1 MGHRA, CDR2 YSYEKL. How the authors handled the data: Estimation of nucleated cell counts relied on the amplification of reference gene primers. The table came from immunoSEQ multiplex PCR; TCRdb's copy has only in-frame clones and leaves some out. The V and J calls and clone size were taken over from that table, and D and trimming were inferred from the DNA. Of about 100,000 clones in the sample, around 92% were seen once.

The specimen was peripheral blood. The clonotype originates from a man aged 45-65 years with active COVID-19. This chain connects TRBV4-1 to TRBJ2-1; possibly TRBD2 for D (7 bases). The CDR3 is CASSPGRGRKNEQFF. In DNA form, the CDR3 reads TGCGCCAGCAGCCCAGGGAGGGGGAGGAAGAATGAGCAGTTCTTC.